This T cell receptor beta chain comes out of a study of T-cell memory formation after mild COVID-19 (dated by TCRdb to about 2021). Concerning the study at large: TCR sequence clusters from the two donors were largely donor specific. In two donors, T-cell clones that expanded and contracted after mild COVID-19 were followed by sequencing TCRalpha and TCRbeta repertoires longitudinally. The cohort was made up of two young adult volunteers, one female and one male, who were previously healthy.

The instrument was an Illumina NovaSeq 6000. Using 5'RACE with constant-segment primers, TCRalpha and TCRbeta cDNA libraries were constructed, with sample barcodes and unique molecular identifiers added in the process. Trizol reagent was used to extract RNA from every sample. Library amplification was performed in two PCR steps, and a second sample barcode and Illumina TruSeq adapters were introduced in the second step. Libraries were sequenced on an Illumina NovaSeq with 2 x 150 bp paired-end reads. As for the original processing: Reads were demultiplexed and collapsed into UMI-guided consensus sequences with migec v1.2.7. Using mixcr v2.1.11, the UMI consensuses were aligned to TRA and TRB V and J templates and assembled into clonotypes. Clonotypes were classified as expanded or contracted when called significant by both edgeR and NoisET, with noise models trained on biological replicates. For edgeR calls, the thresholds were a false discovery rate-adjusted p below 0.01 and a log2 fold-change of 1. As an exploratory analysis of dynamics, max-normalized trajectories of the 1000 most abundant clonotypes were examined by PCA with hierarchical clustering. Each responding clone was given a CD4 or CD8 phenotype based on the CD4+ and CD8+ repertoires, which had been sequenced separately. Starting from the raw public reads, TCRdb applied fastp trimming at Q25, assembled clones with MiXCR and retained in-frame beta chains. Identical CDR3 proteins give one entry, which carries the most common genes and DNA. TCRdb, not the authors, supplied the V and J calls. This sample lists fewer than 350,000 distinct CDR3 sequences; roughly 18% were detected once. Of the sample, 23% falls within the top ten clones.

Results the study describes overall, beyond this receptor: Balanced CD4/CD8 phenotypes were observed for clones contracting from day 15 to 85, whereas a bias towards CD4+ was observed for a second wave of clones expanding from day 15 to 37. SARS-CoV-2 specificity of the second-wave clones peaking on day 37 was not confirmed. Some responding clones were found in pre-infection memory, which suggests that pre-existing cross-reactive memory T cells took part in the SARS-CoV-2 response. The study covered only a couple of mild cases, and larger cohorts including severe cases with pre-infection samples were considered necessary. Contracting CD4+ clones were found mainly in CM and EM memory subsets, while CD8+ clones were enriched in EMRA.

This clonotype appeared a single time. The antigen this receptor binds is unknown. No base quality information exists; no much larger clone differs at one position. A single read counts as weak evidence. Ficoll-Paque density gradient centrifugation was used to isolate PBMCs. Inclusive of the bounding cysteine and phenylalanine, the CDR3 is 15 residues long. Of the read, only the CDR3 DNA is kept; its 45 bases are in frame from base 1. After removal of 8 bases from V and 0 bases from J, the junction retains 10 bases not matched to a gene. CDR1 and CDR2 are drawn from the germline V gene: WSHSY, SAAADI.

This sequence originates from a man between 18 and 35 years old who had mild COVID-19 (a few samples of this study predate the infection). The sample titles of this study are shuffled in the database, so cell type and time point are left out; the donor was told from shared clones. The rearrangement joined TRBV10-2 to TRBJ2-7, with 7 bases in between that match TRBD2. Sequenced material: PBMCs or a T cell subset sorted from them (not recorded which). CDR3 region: CASETGTTSSYEQYF. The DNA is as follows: TGCGCCAGCGAAACCGGGACTACAAGCTCCTACGAGCAGTACTTC.